This T cell receptor (beta chain) was observed in a study of post-analysis software for immune sequencing data. General study results and limits: Controls had lower frequencies than patients of a handful of TRBV segments, which included TRBV5-6, TRBV5-1 and TRBV20-1. Normalized Chao1 diversity was significantly reduced in patients versus controls.

cDNA libraries of TCR beta carried unique molecular identifiers. TCRdb reprocessed the PCR reads via MiXCR and lists one record per CDR3 protein. The table includes about 770,000 distinct CDR3 sequences, 35% to 55% detected once. There are a few counts of this clonotype. Its antigen is unidentified. The germline gives CDR1 DFQATT, CDR2 SNEGSKA (reference sequence). V shed 5 bases and J 0 bases; nucleotides not matched to a gene: 8. The CDR3 is 16 amino acids. Sequencing used blood. The J gene is TRBJ2-3, the V gene TRBV20-1; 10 bases are shared with TRBD2. This clonotype was obtained from a girl aged 5 to 17 with multiple sclerosis. For the CDR3, the DNA is TGCAGTGCTTCGAAAAGGACTAGCGGAAGCACAGATACGCAGTATTTT. It is translated as CSASKRTSGSTDTQYF.